The 27 T cell receptor beta chains presented below share a single source sample, sequenced in a study of shared clonotypes between healthy human individuals. The repertoire was sequenced with immunoSEQ multiplex PCR; TCRdb's copy has only in-frame clones and lacks some. The sample holds about 690,000 clones; about nine tenths are singletons and the top ten take around a third. The sample consisted of memory CD8+ T cells from PBMCs. Indicated subset: CD45RO+ cells pooled with CCR7-negative TemRA cells. These receptors all stem from a man aged 18 to 35 in good health. Some clones in this sample may be carry-over from other donors' samples.

CDR3 in DNA: TGTGCCAGCAGCGTAGGTCCACAGCGGGAGGGTTTCAATGAGCAGTTCTTC. This encodes CASSVGPQREGFNEQFF. The chain couples TRBV9 to TRBJ2-1; 10 bases agree with TRBD2. V gave up 0 bases and J gave up 6 bases; unmatched junction bases: 9. The CDR3 loop spans 17 amino acids. Germline CDR1 and CDR2: SGDLS and YYNGEE.

The chain recombines TRBV6-1 with TRBJ2-5; D possibly corresponds to TRBD2 (5 bases). Trimming took off 3 bases at V and 5 bases at J, with 7 bases between the two ends. Germline V gene sequence: CDR1 MNHNS, CDR2 SASEGT. This CDR3 has 12 residues. This CDR3 reads CASSDRGETQYF. As DNA, the CDR3 is TGTGCCAGCAGTGACCGAGGGGAGACCCAGTACTTC.

The chain has TRBV7-3 and TRBJ2-7, with 11 positions matching TRBD1. The CDR3 spans 17 residues. The ends lost 7 bases at V and 7 bases at J; junction bases unmatched: 18. In germline, CDR1 is SGHTA, CDR2 FQGTGA. CDR3 loop: CASTRAPKGQGAREQYF. CDR3 coding DNA: TGTGCCAGCACCAGGGCCCCCAAAGGACAGGGGGCGCGGGAGCAGTACTTC.

The V gene is TRBV9, the J gene TRBJ2-1, with 11 bases identical to TRBD2. Germline assignment: CDR1 SGDLS and CDR2 YYNGEE. Trimming at V came to 0 bases and at J to 4 bases, leaving 9 bases not matched to a gene. The CDR3 totals 18 residues. CDR3 residues: CASSVAGSGRVLYNEQFF. The DNA for the CDR3 is TGTGCCAGCAGCGTAGCAGGTAGCGGGAGGGTGCTTTACAATGAGCAGTTCTTC.

The J gene is TRBJ1-2, the V gene TRBV7-2, with D unclear. The CDR3 loop spans 17 amino acids. In germline, CDR1 is SGHTA, CDR2 FQGNSA. Trimming pared 3 bases from V and 7 bases from J, leaving 24 bases between. This chain's CDR3 is CASSLALNPGPKAGYTF. The CDR3 DNA sequence: TGTGCCAGCAGCTTGGCCCTTAACCCGGGTCCTAAGGCTGGCTACACCTTC.

This clone was seen a few times. The chain uses TRBV10-3 and TRBJ2-5, with D possibly matching TRBD2 (6 bases). Trimming took 4 bases from V and 2 from J, leaving 11 bases between them. This CDR3 contains 14 residues. Germline V gives CDR1 ENHRY, CDR2 SYGVKD. CDR3 coding DNA: TGTGCCATCAGTGGGCGGGCGGGGCAAGAGACCCAGTACTTC. It specifies CAISGRAGQETQYF.

As to this clone: The same CDR3 arises from other DNA sequences in this sample as well. In nucleotides, the CDR3 is TGCGCCAGCAGCCAAGTTGGAGGGACCTCCTACGAGCAGTACTTC. Protein: CASSQVGGTSYEQYF. The rearrangement links TRBV4-1 to TRBJ2-7, with TRBD2 as a possible D gene (6 bases). The germline V and J ends were trimmed by 1 base and 0 bases, with 10 bases remaining between them. This CDR3 has 15 amino acids. Germline V gene lookup returns CDR1 MGHRA and CDR2 YSYEKL.

V gene TRBV7-9 combines with J gene TRBJ2-1, with 9 positions matching TRBD1. The V and J ends lost 2 bases and 7 bases, in that order; junction bases with no gene match: 12. CDR3 length: 17 residues. Germline CDR1 SEHNR, CDR2 FQNEAQ (reference sequence). CDR3 DNA sequence: TGTGCCAGCAGCTTACATCCCCGGACAGGGGAGAGGAATGAGCAGTTCTTC. Translated: CASSLHPRTGERNEQFF.

The chain combines TRBV5-1 with TRBJ2-1, with 8 bases identical to TRBD1. V shed 4 bases and J 9 bases; nucleotides not matched to a gene: 9. Germline CDR1 reads SGHRS; CDR2 reads YFSETQ. The CDR3 loop spans 14 amino acids. CDR3 bases: TGCGCCAGCAGCCCTTCGACAGGGGTCGGTGAGCAGTTCTTC. This encodes CASSPSTGVGEQFF.

The CDR3 loop is CASSAGLSGNTIYF. The DNA of the CDR3 is TGTGCCAGCAGCGCCGGCCTCAGTGGAAACACCATATATTTT. The chain couples TRBV9 to TRBJ1-3; no firm D call. The length of the CDR3 is 14 residues. V dropped 3 bases and J dropped 3 bases, with 10 bases sitting between them. In germline, CDR1 is SGDLS, CDR2 YYNGEE.

The chain couples TRBV11-1 to TRBJ1-1; no clear D gene. The V and J ends lost 2 bases and 1 base respectively, with 11 bases between them. The CDR3 length is 15 residues. CDR1 is SGHAT and CDR2 is FQDESV in the germline V gene (reference sequence). CDR3 residues: CASSLIYRANTEAFF. The CDR3 DNA sequence: TGTGCCAGCAGCTTAATTTATCGGGCGAACACTGAAGCTTTCTTT. Based on the CDR3 plus reference TRBV11-1 and TRBJ1-1, the full variable domain is EAEVAQSPRYKITEKSQAVAFWCDPISGHATLYWYRQILGQGPELLVQFQDESVVDDSQLPKDRFSAERLKGVDSTLKIQPAELGDSAMYLCASSLIYRANTEAFFGQGTRLTVV.

The genes are TRBV9 and TRBJ2-3; 7 nucleotides line up with TRBD2. The V gene's germline CDR1 is SGDLS and CDR2 YYNGEE. The CDR3 is 15 residues long. V trimming: 2 bases; J trimming: 3 bases; junction bases outside the gene matches: 6. This CDR3 is CASSVAGVPTDTQYF. The CDR3 DNA reads as TGTGCCAGCAGCGTTGCGGGAGTGCCAACAGATACGCAGTATTTT.

The chain has TRBV6-6 and TRBJ2-7; the D gene is possibly TRBD2 (5 bases). Between the trimmed V and J ends, which lost 10 bases and 6 bases, there was a span of 25 bases. The germline gives CDR1 MNHNY, CDR2 SVGAGI (reference sequence). CDR3 length: 15 residues. For the CDR3, the DNA is TGTGCCACCAAGTGCGGGTCTGGTCCCCGGGCCGAGCAGTACTTC. Its translation: CATKCGSGPRAEQYF.

The V gene is TRBV28, the J gene TRBJ2-3; TRBD2 might be the D (5 bases). The CDR3 spans 15 residues. V gave up 3 bases and J gave up 0 bases, with 10 bases separating them. CDR1 MDHEN and CDR2 SYDVKM come from the germline V gene. The CDR3 protein is CASSFFGESTDTQYF. CDR3 coding DNA: TGTGCCAGCAGTTTTTTCGGGGAGAGCACAGATACGCAGTATTTT. The whole variable domain, filled in from reference TRBV28 and TRBJ2-3, reads DVKVTQSSRYLVKRTGEKVFLECVQDMDHENMFWYRQDPGLGLRLIYFSYDVKMKEKGDIPEGYSVSREKKERFSLILESASTNQTSMYLCASSFFGESTDTQYFGPGTRLTVL.

DNA of the CDR3: TGTGCCAGCAGTTTAACAGGACTGGGCACTGAAGCTTTCTTT. Translating gives CASSLTGLGTEAFF. This sequence joins TRBV28 and TRBJ1-1, with D perhaps TRBD1 (5 bases). The CDR3 totals 14 residues. Looked up from germline, CDR1 is MDHEN and CDR2 is SYDVKM. Trimming stripped 2 bases from V and 4 bases from J, with 11 bases between.

In this sample, this clone turned up a few times. The rearrangement joins TRBV9 to TRBJ1-1, with a weak D call TRBD1 (5 bases). The ends were cut back, 5 bases at V and 6 bases at J, with 17 bases in the middle. The CDR3 has 14 residues. Per the germline V gene, CDR1 is SGDLS and CDR2 is YYNGEE. The CDR3 nucleotides read TGTGCCAGCAGACCCGGGGGATTTGAGTCTGAAGCTTTCTTT. Its protein product is CASRPGGFESEAFF.

This chain connects TRBV9 to TRBJ1-6, with a possible D match to TRBD1 (6 bases). Germline CDR1 is SGDLS and CDR2 is YYNGEE. CDR3 length: 14 residues. V lost 2 bases, J lost 6 bases, and 9 bases lay in between. The CDR3 DNA is TGTGCCAGCAGCGTCTCAGGGGCTAATTCACCCCTCCACTTT. Translation: CASSVSGANSPLHF.

The chain uses TRBV6-1 and TRBJ1-2; D is possibly TRBD1 (6 bases). CDR3 length: 12 residues. V was cut by 3 bases and J by 4 bases, with 6 bases left in between. Germline values: CDR1 MNHNS, CDR2 SASEGT. CDR3 region: CASSDRGYGYTF. In DNA, the CDR3 is TGTGCCAGCAGTGACAGGGGCTATGGCTACACCTTC.

V is TRBV9 and J is TRBJ2-2, with TRBD1 identical over 11 bases. V trimming: 1 base; J trimming: 6 bases; junction bases outside the gene matches: 8. This CDR3 is 17 amino acids long. In germline, CDR1 is SGDLS, CDR2 YYNGEE. The CDR3 nucleotides are TGTGCCAGCAGCGTACTCTCGGGACAGGGGGTCGCCGGGGAGCTGTTTTTT. Translation gives CASSVLSGQGVAGELFF. Full variable domain (outside the CDR3, taken from reference TRBV9 and TRBJ2-2): DSGVTQTPKHLITATGQRVTLRCSPRSGDLSVYWYQQSLDQGLQFLIQYYNGEERAKGNILERFSAQQFPDLHSELNLSSLELGDSALYFCASSVLSGQGVAGELFFGEGSRLTVL.

The V gene is TRBV7-3, the J gene TRBJ2-3, with D possibly TRBD2 on 5 matching bases. The germline V gene has CDR1 SGHTA and CDR2 FQGTGA. This CDR3 is 13 amino acids long. V was trimmed by 5 bases and J by 2 bases, leaving 8 bases between them. The CDR3 sequence: CASSPDFTDTQYF. Here the CDR3 DNA reads TGTGCCAGCAGCCCGGACTTCACAGATACGCAGTATTTT.

The sample holds a few counts of this clone. This chain connects TRBV30 to TRBJ1-1; TRBD1 might be the D (5 bases). The ends were cut back, 0 bases at V and 5 bases at J, with 13 bases in the middle. Germline V gene data show CDR1 as GTSNPN and CDR2 as SVGIG (reference sequence). This CDR3 comprises 14 residues. CDR3 residues: CAWSVGQGGTEAFF. The DNA of the CDR3 is TGTGCCTGGAGTGTAGGGCAGGGAGGGACTGAAGCTTTCTTT.

The CDR3 loop is CASSFEQRYNEQFF. In DNA, the CDR3 is TGTGCCAGCAGCTTTGAGCAGCGCTACAATGAGCAGTTCTTC. The V gene is TRBV7-9, the J gene TRBJ2-1; no definite D call. Germline assignment: CDR1 SEHNR and CDR2 FQNEAQ (reference sequence). The CDR3 is 14 residues long. Trimming left V 3 bases short and J 3 bases short, with 9 bases between.

The gene calls are TRBV4-2 and TRBJ2-2, with D perhaps TRBD1 or TRBD2 (5 bases each). V was cut by 1 base and J by 3 bases, with 24 bases left in between. This CDR3 comprises 20 residues. CDR1 LGHNA and CDR2 YNFKEQ come from the germline V gene. CDR3 residues: CASSQATAGLIAPYTGELFF. CDR3 nucleotides: TGTGCCAGCAGCCAAGCTACGGCAGGGCTGATAGCGCCCTACACCGGGGAGCTGTTTTTT.

This clone was counted between two and nine times. The genes are TRBV19 and TRBJ1-1; D perhaps matches TRBD1 (5 bases). V lost 5 bases to trimming and J lost 3 bases, with 16 bases between them. The CDR3 is made up of 15 amino acids. Germline V CDR1 and CDR2: LNHDA, SQIVND (reference sequence). This CDR3 is CASSPIEGFHTEAFF. The CDR3 DNA is TGTGCCAGTAGTCCGATCGAGGGGTTTCACACTGAAGCTTTCTTT.

Only one count was recorded for this clone. The gene calls are TRBV28 and TRBJ2-1; D may be TRBD1 (5 bases). V was pared by 3 bases and J by 8 bases, with 17 bases between. Germline assignment: CDR1 MDHEN and CDR2 SYDVKM. The CDR3 has 15 residues. In DNA, the CDR3 is TGTGCCAGCAGTTTCTTACAGGCACCTTCCGATGAGCAGTTCTTC. This gives the protein CASSFLQAPSDEQFF.

In the case of this clone: Other nucleotide sequences from this sample produce the same CDR3. The CDR3 nucleotides are TGTGCCAGCAGTTTATCGTTTAACAATGAGCAGTTCTTC. It specifies CASSLSFNNEQFF. The rearrangement joins TRBV27 to TRBJ2-1; D remains unclear. CDR3 length equals 13 residues. V was trimmed by 0 bases and J by 5 bases, leaving 5 bases between them. CDR1 MNHEY and CDR2 SMNVEV come from the germline V gene (reference sequence).

To note about this clone: The same CDR3 is also encoded by other DNA sequences in this sample. The chain carries TRBV5-6 and TRBJ2-7, with D possibly TRBD2 on 5 matching bases. Germline V gene lookup returns CDR1 SGHDT and CDR2 YYEEEE. This CDR3 comprises 13 residues. V was shortened by 0 bases and J by 3 bases, with 7 bases between the two germline ends. Here the CDR3 reads CASSLVRGYEQYF. For the CDR3, the DNA is TGTGCCAGCAGCTTGGTTCGGGGCTACGAGCAGTACTTC.